This is a list of T cell receptor beta chains from one sample in a study of control samples from healthy donors and cancer patients. TCRdb's copy holds only in-frame clones and misses some; the assay was immunoSEQ multiplex PCR. The profile covers about 170,000 clones, with 91% appearing a single time and over 1.2% taken by the ten largest. What was sequenced was blood. The receptors stem from a woman aged 30 to 39 in good health. The CDR3 runs from the conserved cysteine through the conserved F or W. A D gene is named only where the DNA matches it firmly. Clone size, where shown, is once, few, many, or a class for clones that have expanded.

13,TRBJ1-1,NA,TRBV7-3,NA,CASSLEGNTEAFF,TGTGCCAGCAGCTTGGAGGGGAACACTGAAGCTTTCTTT
13,TRBJ2-7,NA,TRBV15,TRBD1,CATSRDRDYEQYF,TGTGCCACCAGCCGGGACAGGGATTACGAGCAGTACTTC
15,TRBJ2-1,NA,TRBV7-6,NA,CASSFGTGTYNEQFF,TGTGCCAGCAGCTTCGGGACGGGAACCTACAATGAGCAGTTCTTC
14,TRBJ2-7,NA,TRBV6-6,TRBD2,CASSRLAGGYEQYF,TGTGCCAGCAGTCGACTAGCGGGGGGGTACGAGCAGTACTTC
12,TRBJ2-7,NA,TRBV6-8,NA,CASSYWTYEQYF,TGTGCCAGCAGTTACTGGACCTACGAGCAGTACTTC
16,TRBJ1-6,NA,TRBV9,NA,CASSPRQDSYNSPLHF,TGTGCCAGCAGCCCCCGACAGGACTCCTATAATTCACCCCTCCACTTT
15,TRBJ1-4,once,TRBV9,TRBD1,CASSVGDRGHEKLFF,TGTGCCAGCAGCGTAGGGGACAGGGGGCATGAAAAACTGTTTTTT
13,TRBJ2-3,NA,TRBV9,NA,CASSVGGDHTQYF,TGTGCCAGCAGCGTAGGGGGGGATCATACGCAGTATTTT
15,TRBJ1-3,NA,TRBV4-3,TRBD1,CASSEDPTGRNTIYF,TGCGCCAGCAGCGAAGATCCGACAGGGAGAAACACCATATATTTT
16,TRBJ2-2,NA,TRBV6-5,NA,CASSYESGLNTGELFF,TGTGCCAGCAGTTACGAGTCAGGGCTGAACACCGGGGAGCTGTTTTTT
14,TRBJ2-4,NA,TRBV19,NA,CASKEGGAKNIQYF,TGTGCCAGTAAGGAGGGGGGAGCCAAAAACATTCAGTACTTC
16,TRBJ2-1,NA,TRBV11-2,TRBD2,CASSLSSGLGNNEQFF,TGTGCCAGCAGCTTATCTTCGGGACTAGGTAACAATGAGCAGTTCTTC
15,TRBJ2-2,NA,TRBV3-1/TRBV3-2,TRBD2,CASTLGLAGTGELFF,TGTGCCAGCACCCTAGGACTAGCGGGGACCGGGGAGCTGTTTTTT
13,TRBJ1-5,NA,TRBV6-4,NA,CASSDDSNQPQHF,TGTGCCAGCAGTGACGACAGCAATCAGCCCCAGCATTTT
14,TRBJ2-3,NA,TRBV7-8,NA,CASSLAGGTDTQYF,TGTGCCAGCAGCTTAGCCGGTGGCACAGATACGCAGTATTTT
14,TRBJ1-4,NA,TRBV7-2,TRBD1,CASTSGTGGEKLFF,TGTGCCAGCACCTCCGGGACAGGGGGGGAAAAACTGTTTTTT
13,TRBJ2-1,NA,TRBV25-1,TRBD2,CASTPGLAGEQFF,TGTGCCAGCACTCCGGGACTAGCGGGAGAGCAGTTCTTC
16,TRBJ2-2,NA,TRBV18,TRBD1,CASSPTGQGFSGELFF,TGTGCCAGCTCACCAACGGGACAGGGGTTCTCCGGGGAGCTGTTTTTT
13,TRBJ2-5,NA,TRBV7-2,NA,CASSLGHQETQYF,TGTGCCAGCAGCTTGGGACACCAAGAGACCCAGTACTTC
16,TRBJ1-5,NA,TRBV7-9,NA,CASSPGHFNSNQPQHF,TGTGCCAGCAGCCCGGGACACTTTAATAGCAATCAGCCCCAGCATTTT
15,TRBJ1-5,NA,TRBV27,TRBD1,CASSSSPGQNQPQHF,TGTGCCAGCAGTTCATCCCCGGGACAGAATCAGCCCCAGCATTTT
18,TRBJ2-2,few,TRBV5-5,TRBD1,CASSLSGTGSLNTGELFF,TGTGCCAGCAGCTTGAGTGGGACAGGGAGTTTAAACACCGGGGAGCTGTTTTTT
14,TRBJ1-1,NA,TRBV7-2,TRBD1,CASSLIGQGTEAFF,TGTGCCAGCAGCTTAATTGGACAGGGCACTGAAGCTTTCTTT
16,TRBJ2-4,NA,TRBV2,TRBD1,CASSEDRGIAKNIQYF,TGTGCCAGCAGTGAAGACAGGGGGATAGCCAAAAACATTCAGTACTTC
16,TRBJ2-1,NA,TRBV9,TRBD2,CASSYPSGGESNEQFF,TGTGCCAGCAGCTACCCTAGCGGGGGGGAAAGTAATGAGCAGTTCTTC
12,TRBJ1-2,NA,TRBV7-9,TRBD1,CASSWDRGGYTF,TGTGCCAGCAGCTGGGACAGGGGCGGCTACACCTTC
13,TRBJ1-5,NA,TRBV2,NA,CASSVEGNQPQHF,TGTGCCAGCAGTGTGGAGGGGAATCAGCCCCAGCATTTT
15,TRBJ2-3,NA,TRBV28,TRBD1,CASRDRGHSTDTQYF,TGTGCCAGCAGGGACAGGGGCCATAGCACAGATACGCAGTATTTT
12,TRBJ1-3,NA,TRBV2,NA,CASRRTGNTIYF,TGTGCCAGCAGACGGACTGGAAACACCATATATTTT
12,TRBJ1-3,NA,TRBV30,NA,CAWSVGGNTIYF,TGTGCCTGGAGTGTGGGGGGAAACACCATATATTTT
14,TRBJ2-7,few,TRBV28,TRBD2,CATRLAAVSYEQYF,TGTGCCACCCGACTAGCGGCAGTTTCCTACGAGCAGTACTTC
12,TRBJ2-7,NA,TRBV28,NA,CASIGRYYEQYF,TGTGCCAGCATCGGCAGATACTACGAGCAGTACTTC
15,TRBJ1-5,NA,TRBV4-1,NA,CASSQGIQGHQPQHF,TGCGCCAGCAGCCAAGGAATACAGGGTCATCAGCCCCAGCATTTT